This note documents a single T cell receptor (beta chain) sequence. This sample is part of a study of blood T cell repertoires in COVID-19. The wider study: Samples taken during acute and convalescent COVID-19 were collected in the United States, Italy and Spain.

The CDR3 totals 15 residues. Looked up from germline, CDR1 is SGHRS and CDR2 is YFSETQ. V was clipped by 2 bases and J by 5 bases; unmatched bases: 4. TCRdb's copy holds only in-frame clones and misses some; the assay was immunoSEQ multiplex PCR. The data show about 270,000 clones, 88% seen once. Two negative PCRs, clearance, or symptom resolution characterized the recovered Cohort 3 donors. This TCR derives from a woman aged 45-65 years who had recovered from COVID-19. The V and J genes are TRBV5-1 and TRBJ2-2; TRBD1 aligns across 9 bases. Sequences were obtained from PBMCs or T cells enriched from blood (not recorded which). In nucleotides, the CDR3 is TGCGCCAGCAGCTTACAGGGGGCTTGGACCGGGGAGCTGTTTTTT. This sequence encodes CASSLQGAWTGELFF.